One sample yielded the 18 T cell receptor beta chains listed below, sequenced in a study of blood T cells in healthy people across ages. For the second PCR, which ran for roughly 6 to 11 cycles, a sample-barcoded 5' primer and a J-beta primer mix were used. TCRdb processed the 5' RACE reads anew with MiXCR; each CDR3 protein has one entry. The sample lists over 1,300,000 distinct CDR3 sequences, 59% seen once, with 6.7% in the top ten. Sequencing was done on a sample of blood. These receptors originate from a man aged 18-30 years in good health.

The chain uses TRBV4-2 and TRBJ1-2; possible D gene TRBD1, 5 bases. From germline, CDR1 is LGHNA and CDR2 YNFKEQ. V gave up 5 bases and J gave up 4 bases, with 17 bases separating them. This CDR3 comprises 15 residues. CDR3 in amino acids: CASSDRDFGPYGYTF. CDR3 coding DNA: TGTGCCAGCAGCGACCGGGACTTCGGGCCCTATGGCTACACCTTC.

CDR3 DNA sequence: TGCGCCAGCAGCTCGGGACCAGGAGCCAAAAACATTCAGTACTTC. Protein: CASSSGPGAKNIQYF. The V gene is TRBV5-1, the J gene TRBJ2-4, with D perhaps being TRBD1 or TRBD2 (5 bases each). CDR3 length equals 15 residues. Germline V lookup: CDR1 SGHRS, CDR2 YFSETQ. Trimming took 3 bases from V and 0 from J, leaving 10 bases between them.

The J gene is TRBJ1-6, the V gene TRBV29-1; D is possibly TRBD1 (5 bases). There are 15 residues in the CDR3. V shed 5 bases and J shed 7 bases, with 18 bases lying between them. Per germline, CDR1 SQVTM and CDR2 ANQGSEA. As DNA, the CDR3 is TGCAGCGTTAAGCTCCCCGGGACGGTCAATTCACCCCTCCACTTT. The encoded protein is CSVKLPGTVNSPLHF.

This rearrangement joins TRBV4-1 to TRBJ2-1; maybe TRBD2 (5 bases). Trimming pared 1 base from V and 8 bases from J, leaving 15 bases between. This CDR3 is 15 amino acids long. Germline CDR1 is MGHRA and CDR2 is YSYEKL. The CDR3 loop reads CASSQVRGPSDEQFF. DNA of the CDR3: TGCGCCAGCAGCCAAGTCAGAGGGCCAAGCGATGAGCAGTTCTTC.

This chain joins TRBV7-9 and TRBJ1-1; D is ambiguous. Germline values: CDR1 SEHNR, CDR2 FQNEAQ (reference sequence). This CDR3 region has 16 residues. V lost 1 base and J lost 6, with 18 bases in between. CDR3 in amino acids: CASSLVGLAGPSEAFF. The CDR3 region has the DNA TGTGCCAGCAGCTTAGTCGGGTTGGCGGGCCCCTCTGAAGCTTTCTTT.

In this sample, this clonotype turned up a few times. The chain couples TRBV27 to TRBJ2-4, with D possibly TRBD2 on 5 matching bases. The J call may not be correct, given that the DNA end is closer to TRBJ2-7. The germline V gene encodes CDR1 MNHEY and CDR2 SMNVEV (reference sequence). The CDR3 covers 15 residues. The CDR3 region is CASSLSASNIYEQYF. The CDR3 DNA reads TGTGCCAGCAGTTTATCCGCTAGCAACATCTACGAGCAGTACTTC.

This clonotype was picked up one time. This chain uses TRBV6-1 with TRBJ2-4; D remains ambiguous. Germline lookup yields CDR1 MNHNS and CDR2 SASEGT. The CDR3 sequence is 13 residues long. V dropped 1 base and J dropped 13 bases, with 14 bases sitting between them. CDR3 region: CASSEVDLSEQYF. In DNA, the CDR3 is TGTGCCAGCAGTGAAGTGGACCTCTCTGAGCAGTACTTC.

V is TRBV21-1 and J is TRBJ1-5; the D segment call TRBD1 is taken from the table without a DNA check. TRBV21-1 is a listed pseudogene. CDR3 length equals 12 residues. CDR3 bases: TGTGCCTCAACAGGACGGAATCAGCCCCAGCATTTT. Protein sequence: CASTGRNQPQHF.

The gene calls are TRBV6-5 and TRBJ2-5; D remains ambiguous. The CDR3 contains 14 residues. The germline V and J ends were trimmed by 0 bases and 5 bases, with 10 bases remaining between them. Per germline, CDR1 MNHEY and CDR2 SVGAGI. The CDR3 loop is CASSYSGPPETQYF. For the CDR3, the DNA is TGTGCCAGCAGTTACTCAGGGCCCCCGGAGACCCAGTACTTC.

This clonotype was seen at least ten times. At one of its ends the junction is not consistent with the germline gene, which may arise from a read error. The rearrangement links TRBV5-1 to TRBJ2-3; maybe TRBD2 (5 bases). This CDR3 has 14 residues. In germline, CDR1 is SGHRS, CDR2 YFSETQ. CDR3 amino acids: CASSFRDSTDTQYF. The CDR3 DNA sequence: TGTGCCAGCAGCTTCCGGGATAGCACAGATACGCAGTATTTT.

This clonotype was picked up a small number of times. The CDR3 here is CASSLIPKETQYF. In nucleotides, the CDR3 is TGTGCCAGCAGTTTAATCCCGAAAGAGACCCAGTACTTC. The V and J genes are TRBV27 and TRBJ2-5; no clear D. Deletions cut 2 bases from V and 3 bases from J, with 7 bases between. Germline CDR1 reads MNHEY; CDR2 reads SMNVEV (reference sequence). The CDR3 has 13 residues.

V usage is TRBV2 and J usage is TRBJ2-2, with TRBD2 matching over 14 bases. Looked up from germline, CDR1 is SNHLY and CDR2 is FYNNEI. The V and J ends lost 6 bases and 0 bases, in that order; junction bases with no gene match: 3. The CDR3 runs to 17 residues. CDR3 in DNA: TGTGCCAGCAGAGCGGGACTAGCGGGGGCGAACACCGGGGAGCTGTTTTTT. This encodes CASRAGLAGANTGELFF.

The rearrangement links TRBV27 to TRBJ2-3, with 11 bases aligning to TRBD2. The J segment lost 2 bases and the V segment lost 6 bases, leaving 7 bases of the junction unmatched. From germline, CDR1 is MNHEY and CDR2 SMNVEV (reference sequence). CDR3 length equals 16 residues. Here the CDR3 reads CASSTGTSGDTDTQYF. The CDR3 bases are TGTGCCAGCAGCACCGGGACTAGCGGTGACACAGATACGCAGTATTTT.

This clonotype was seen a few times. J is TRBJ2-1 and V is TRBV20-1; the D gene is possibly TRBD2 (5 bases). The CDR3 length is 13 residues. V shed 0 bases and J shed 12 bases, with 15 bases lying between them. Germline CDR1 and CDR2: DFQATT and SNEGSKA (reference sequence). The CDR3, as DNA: TGCAGTGCTAGAGATAGTCGGACTCCAACGCAGTTCTTC. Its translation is CSARDSRTPTQFF.

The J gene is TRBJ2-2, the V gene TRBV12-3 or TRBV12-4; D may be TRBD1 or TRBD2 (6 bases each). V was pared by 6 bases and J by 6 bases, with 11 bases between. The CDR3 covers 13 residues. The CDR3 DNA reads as TGTGCCAGCAGCCAGGGGAGGTCCGGGGAGCTGTTTTTT. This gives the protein CASSQGRSGELFF.

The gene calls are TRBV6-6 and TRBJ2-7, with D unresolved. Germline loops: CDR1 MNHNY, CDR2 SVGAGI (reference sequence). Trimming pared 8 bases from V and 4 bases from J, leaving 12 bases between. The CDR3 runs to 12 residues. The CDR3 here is CASSGRPYEQYF. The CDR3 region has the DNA TGTGCCAGCTCCGGTCGGCCTTACGAGCAGTACTTC.

The CDR3 sequence: CASSSLTGKAGETQYF. CDR3 bases: TGTGCCAGCAGTTCCTTGACAGGAAAGGCAGGAGAGACCCAGTACTTC. The V gene is TRBV27, the J gene TRBJ2-5; tentatively, D is TRBD1 (6 bases). This CDR3 is 16 amino acids long. Germline V gene lookup returns CDR1 MNHEY and CDR2 SMNVEV (reference sequence). V dropped 4 bases and J dropped 4 bases, with 19 bases sitting between them.

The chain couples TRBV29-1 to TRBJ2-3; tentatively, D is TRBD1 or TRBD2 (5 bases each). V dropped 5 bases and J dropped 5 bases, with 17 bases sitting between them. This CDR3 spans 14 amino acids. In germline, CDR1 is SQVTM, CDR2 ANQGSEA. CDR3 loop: CSVRKLEGIDTQYF. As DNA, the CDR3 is TGCAGCGTTCGCAAACTAGAGGGGATAGATACGCAGTATTTT.